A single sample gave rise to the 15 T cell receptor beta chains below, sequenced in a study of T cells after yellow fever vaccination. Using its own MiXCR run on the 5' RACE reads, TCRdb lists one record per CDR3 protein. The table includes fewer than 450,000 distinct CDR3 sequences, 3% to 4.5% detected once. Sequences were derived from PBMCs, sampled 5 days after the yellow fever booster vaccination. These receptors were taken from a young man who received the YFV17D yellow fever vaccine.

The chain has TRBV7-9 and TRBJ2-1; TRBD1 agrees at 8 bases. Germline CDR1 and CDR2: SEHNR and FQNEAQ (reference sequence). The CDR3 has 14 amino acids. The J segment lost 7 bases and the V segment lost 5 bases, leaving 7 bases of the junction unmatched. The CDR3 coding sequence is TGTGCCAGCAGCCCCAAGGACAGGGTGAATGAGCAGTTCTTC. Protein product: CASSPKDRVNEQFF.

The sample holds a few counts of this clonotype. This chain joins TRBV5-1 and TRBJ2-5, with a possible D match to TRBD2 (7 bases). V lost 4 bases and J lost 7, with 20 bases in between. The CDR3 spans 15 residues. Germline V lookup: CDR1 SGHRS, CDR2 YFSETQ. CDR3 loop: CASSDLGGADGTQYF. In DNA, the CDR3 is TGCGCCAGCAGCGATTTGGGGGGGGCCGACGGGACCCAGTACTTC.

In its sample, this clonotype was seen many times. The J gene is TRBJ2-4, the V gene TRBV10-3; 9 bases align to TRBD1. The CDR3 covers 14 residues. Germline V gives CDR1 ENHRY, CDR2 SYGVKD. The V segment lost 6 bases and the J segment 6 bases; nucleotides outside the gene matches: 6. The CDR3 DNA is TGTGCCATCAGCACGACAGGGGGGGGAAACATTCAGTACTTC. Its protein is CAISTTGGGNIQYF.

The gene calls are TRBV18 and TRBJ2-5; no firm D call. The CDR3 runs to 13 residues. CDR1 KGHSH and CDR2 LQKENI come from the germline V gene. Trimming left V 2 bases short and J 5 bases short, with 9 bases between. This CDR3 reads CASSPGEAETQYF. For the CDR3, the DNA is TGTGCCAGCTCACCAGGAGAAGCGGAGACCCAGTACTTC. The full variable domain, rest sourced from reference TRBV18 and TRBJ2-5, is NAGVMQNPRHLVRRRGQEARLRCSPMKGHSHVYWYRQLPEEGLKFMVYLQKENIIDESGMPKERFSAEFPKEGPSILRIQQVVRGDSAAYFCASSPGEAETQYFGPGTRLLVL.

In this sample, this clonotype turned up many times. CDR3 in DNA: TGTGCCAGCAGCTTAGAAATGTTTACTAGCACAGATACGCAGTATTTT. Amino acids: CASSLEMFTSTDTQYF. The rearrangement links TRBV7-2 to TRBJ2-3, with D uncertain. Germline CDR1 is SGHTA and CDR2 is FQGNSA. With 1 base removed from V and 0 bases from J, the gap between germline ends came to 11 bases. The CDR3 contains 16 residues.

The CDR3 sequence is CASSLRRGLNEKLFF. The CDR3 DNA reads as TGTGCCAGCAGTTTAAGGAGGGGGCTTAATGAAAAACTGTTTTTT. The rearrangement uses TRBV28 and TRBJ1-4, with TRBD1 matching 7 bases. The germline CDR1 and CDR2 sequences are MDHEN and SYDVKM. With V trimmed by 2 bases and J by 4 bases, 4 bases remained unmatched. The CDR3 covers 15 residues.

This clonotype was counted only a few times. Written as DNA, the CDR3 is TGTGCCAGCAGCGCCCAACTGCCTCCTGTCTACGTC. Translated, it gives CASSAQLPPVYV. J is TRBJ2-7 and V is TRBV7-9; no clear D gene. The V gene lost 5 bases and the J gene lost 13 bases, with 18 bases spanning the gap. The CDR3 length is 12 residues. Germline V gives CDR1 SEHNR, CDR2 FQNEAQ (reference sequence).

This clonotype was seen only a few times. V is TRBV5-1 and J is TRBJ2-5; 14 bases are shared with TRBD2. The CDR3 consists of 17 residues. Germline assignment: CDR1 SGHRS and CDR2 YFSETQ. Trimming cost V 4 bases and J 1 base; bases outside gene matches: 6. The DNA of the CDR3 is TGCGCCAGCAGCGGGGGACTAGCGGGGGATATCCAAGAGACCCAGTACTTC. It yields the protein CASSGGLAGDIQETQYF.

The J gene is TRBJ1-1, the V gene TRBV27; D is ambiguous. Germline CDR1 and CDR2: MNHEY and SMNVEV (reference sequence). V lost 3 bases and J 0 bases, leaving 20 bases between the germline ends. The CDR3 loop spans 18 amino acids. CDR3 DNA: TGTGCCAGCAGTTTTAAGATTTCGCCAGGACCCATGAACACTGAAGCTTTCTTT. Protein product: CASSFKISPGPMNTEAFF.

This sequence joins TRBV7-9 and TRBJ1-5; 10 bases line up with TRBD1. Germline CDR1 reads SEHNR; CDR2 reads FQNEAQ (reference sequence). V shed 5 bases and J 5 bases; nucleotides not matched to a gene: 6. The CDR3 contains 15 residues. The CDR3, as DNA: TGTGCCAGCAGCAAGACAGGGGGCCTCGATCAGCCCCAGCATTTT. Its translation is CASSKTGGLDQPQHF.

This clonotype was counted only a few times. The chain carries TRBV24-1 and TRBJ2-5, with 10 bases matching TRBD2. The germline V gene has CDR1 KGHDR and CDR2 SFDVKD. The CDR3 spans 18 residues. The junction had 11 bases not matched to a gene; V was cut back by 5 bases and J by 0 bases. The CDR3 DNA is TGTGCCACCAGTGGCCCGACCCTACTAGCGGGGTACCAAGAGACCCAGTACTTC. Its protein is CATSGPTLLAGYQETQYF.

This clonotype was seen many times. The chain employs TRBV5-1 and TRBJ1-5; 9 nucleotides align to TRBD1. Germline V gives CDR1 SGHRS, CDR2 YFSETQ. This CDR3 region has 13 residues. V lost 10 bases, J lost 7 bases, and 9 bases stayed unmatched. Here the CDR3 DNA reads TGCGCCGCCGGGACAGGGAGTTTCCAGCCCCAGCATTTT. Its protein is CAAGTGSFQPQHF.

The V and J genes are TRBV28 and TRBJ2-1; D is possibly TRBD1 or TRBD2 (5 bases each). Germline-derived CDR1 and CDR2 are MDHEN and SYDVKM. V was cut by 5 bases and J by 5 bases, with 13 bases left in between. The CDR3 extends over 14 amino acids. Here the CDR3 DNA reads TGTGCCAGCAGTCCCCCGGGGCCACACAATGAGCAGTTCTTC. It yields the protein CASSPPGPHNEQFF.

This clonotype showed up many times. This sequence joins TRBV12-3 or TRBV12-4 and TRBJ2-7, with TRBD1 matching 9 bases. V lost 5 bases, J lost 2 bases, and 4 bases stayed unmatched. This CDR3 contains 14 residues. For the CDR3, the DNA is TGTGCCAGCAGTCCCGGGACAGGGACCTACGAGCAGTACTTC. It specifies CASSPGTGTYEQYF.

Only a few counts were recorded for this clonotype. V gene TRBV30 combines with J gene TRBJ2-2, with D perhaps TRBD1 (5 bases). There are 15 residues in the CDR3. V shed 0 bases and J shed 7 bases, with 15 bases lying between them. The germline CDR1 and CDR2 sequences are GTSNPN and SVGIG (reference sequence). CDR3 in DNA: TGTGCCTGGAGTGTATGGCAGGGTAGGGTCGGGGAGCTGTTTTTT. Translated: CAWSVWQGRVGELFF.